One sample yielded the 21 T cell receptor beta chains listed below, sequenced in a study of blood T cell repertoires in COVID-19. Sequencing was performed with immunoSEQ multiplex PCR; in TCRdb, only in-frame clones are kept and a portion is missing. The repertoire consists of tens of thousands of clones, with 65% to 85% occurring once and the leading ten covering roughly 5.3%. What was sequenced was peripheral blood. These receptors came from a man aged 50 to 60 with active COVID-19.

The CDR3, as DNA: TGTGCCAGCAGAACCGGACTAGCGGGAGTTAGGGAGACCCAGTACTTC. Protein: CASRTGLAGVRETQYF. The V gene is TRBV28, the J gene TRBJ2-5, with TRBD2 matching over 13 bases. The CDR3 is 16 amino acids. In germline, CDR1 is MDHEN, CDR2 SYDVKM. The V gene end was trimmed by 6 bases and the J gene end by 5 bases; junction bases not matched to a gene: 9.

DNA for the CDR3: TGTGCCAGTAGTATAGTGGCTAGCGTTGACGATACGCAGTATTTT. Its translation is CASSIVASVDDTQYF. The chain joins TRBV19 to TRBJ2-3, with TRBD2 as a possible D gene (6 bases). V lost 1 base and J 6 bases, leaving 14 bases between the germline ends. The CDR3 runs to 15 residues. The germline V gene encodes CDR1 LNHDA and CDR2 SQIVND (reference sequence).

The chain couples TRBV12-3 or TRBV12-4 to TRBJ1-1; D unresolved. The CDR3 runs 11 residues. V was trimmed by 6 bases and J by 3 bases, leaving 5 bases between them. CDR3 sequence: CASSGDTEAFF. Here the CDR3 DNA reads TGTGCCAGCAGCGGGGACACTGAAGCTTTCTTT.

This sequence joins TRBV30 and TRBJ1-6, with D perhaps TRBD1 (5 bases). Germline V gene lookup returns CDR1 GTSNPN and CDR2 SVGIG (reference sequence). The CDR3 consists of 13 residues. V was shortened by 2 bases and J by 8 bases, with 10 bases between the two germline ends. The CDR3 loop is CAWSQQADSPLHF. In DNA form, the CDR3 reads TGTGCCTGGAGTCAACAGGCGGATTCACCCCTCCACTTT.

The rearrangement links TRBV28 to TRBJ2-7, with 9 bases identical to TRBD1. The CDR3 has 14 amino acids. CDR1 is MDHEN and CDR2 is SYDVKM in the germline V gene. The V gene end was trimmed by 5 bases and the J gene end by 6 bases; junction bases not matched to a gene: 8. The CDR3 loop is CASSPPGQGSEQYF. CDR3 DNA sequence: TGTGCCAGCAGTCCCCCCGGACAGGGGAGCGAGCAGTACTTC.

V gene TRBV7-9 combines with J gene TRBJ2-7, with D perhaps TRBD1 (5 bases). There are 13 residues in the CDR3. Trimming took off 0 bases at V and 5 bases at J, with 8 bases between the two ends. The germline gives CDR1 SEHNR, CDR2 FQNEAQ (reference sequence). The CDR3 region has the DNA TGTGCCAGCAGCTTAGCAGGGGTCGACGAGCAGTACTTC. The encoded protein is CASSLAGVDEQYF.

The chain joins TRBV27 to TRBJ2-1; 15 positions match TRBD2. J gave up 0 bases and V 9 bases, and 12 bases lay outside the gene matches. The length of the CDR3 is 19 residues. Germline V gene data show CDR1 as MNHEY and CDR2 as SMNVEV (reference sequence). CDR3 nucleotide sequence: TGTGCCAGTACCGGGACTAGCGGGAGGCGCAAACTCTCCTACAATGAGCAGTTCTTC. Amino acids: CASTGTSGRRKLSYNEQFF.

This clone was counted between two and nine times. CDR3 nucleotides: TGTGCCAGCAGCCTTGGACGGGGTACGCAGTATTTT. The encoded protein is CASSLGRGTQYF. The chain is built from TRBV7-3 and TRBJ2-3, with D possibly TRBD2 on 5 matching bases. V was clipped by 5 bases and J by 8 bases, with 11 bases between them. The CDR3 covers 12 residues. CDR1 SGHTA and CDR2 FQGTGA come from the germline V gene.

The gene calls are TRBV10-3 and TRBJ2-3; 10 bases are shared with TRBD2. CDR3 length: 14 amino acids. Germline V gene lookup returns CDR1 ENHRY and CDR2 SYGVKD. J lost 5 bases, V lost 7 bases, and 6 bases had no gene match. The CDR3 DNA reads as TGTGCCATCAAAAGCGGGGGGGCTGTAGATACGCAGTATTTT. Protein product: CAIKSGGAVDTQYF.

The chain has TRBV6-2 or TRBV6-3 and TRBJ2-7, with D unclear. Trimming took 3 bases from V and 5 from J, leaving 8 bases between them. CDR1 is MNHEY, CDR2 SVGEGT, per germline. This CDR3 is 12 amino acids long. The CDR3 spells CASSYKPHEQYF. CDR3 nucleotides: TGTGCCAGCAGTTATAAGCCCCACGAGCAGTACTTC.

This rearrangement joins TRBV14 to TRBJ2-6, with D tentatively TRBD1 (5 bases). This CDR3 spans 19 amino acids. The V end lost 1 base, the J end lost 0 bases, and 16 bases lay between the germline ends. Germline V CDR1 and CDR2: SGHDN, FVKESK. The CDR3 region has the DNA TGTGCCAGCAGCCAAGGGTGGAAGACAGCCCGCTCTGGGGCCAACGTCCTGACTTTC. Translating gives CASSQGWKTARSGANVLTF.

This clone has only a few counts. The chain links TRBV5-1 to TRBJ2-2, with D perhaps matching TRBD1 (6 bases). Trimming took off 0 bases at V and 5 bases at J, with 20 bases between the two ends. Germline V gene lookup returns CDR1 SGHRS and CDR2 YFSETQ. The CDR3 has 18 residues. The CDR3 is CASSLEGGVPSGTGELFF. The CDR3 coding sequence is TGCGCCAGCAGCTTGGAAGGGGGAGTTCCATCTGGTACCGGGGAGCTGTTTTTT.

The CDR3 DNA sequence: TGTGCCATCAGTGAAGGGACAGGGGACAGGGGCTACACCTTC. Amino acids: CAISEGTGDRGYTF. The rearrangement uses TRBV10-3 and TRBJ1-2; 10 nucleotides align to TRBD1. This CDR3 is 14 amino acids long. The V gene's germline CDR1 is ENHRY and CDR2 SYGVKD. V shed 3 bases and J 8 bases; nucleotides not matched to a gene: 6.

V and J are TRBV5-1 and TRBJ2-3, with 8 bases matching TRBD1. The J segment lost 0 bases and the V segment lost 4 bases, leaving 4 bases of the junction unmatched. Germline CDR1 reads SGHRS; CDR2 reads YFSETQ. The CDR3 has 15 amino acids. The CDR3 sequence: CASSSGQGSTDTQYF. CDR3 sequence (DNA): TGCGCCAGCAGCAGCGGACAGGGTAGCACAGATACGCAGTATTTT. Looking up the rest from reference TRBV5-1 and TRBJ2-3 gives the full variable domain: KAGVTQTPRYLIKTRGQQVTLSCSPISGHRSVSWYQQTPGQGLQFLFEYFSETQRNKGNFPGRFSGRQFSNSRSEMNVSTLELGDSALYLCASSSGQGSTDTQYFGPGTRLTVL.

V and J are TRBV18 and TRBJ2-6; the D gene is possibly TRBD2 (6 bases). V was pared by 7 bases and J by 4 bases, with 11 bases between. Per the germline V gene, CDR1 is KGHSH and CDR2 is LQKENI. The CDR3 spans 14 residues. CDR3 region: CASCRERGANVLTF. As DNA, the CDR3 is TGTGCCAGCTGTCGGGAGCGCGGGGCCAACGTCCTGACTTTC. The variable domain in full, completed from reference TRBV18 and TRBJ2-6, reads NAGVMQNPRHLVRRRGQEARLRCSPMKGHSHVYWYRQLPEEGLKFMVYLQKENIIDESGMPKERFSAEFPKEGPSILRIQQVVRGDSAAYFCASCRERGANVLTFGAGSRLTVL.

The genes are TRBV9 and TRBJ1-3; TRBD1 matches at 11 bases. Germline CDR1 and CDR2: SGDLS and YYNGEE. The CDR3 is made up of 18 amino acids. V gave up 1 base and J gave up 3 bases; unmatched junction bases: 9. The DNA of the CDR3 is TGTGCCAGCAGCGTACAGCTCCCGGGACAGGGGGATGGAAACACCATATATTTT. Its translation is CASSVQLPGQGDGNTIYF.

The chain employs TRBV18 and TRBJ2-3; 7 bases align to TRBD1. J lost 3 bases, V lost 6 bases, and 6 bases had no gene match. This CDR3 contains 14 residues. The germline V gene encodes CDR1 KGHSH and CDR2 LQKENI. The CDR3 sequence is CASSGTDRTDTQYF. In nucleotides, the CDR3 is TGTGCCAGCTCCGGGACAGACCGAACAGATACGCAGTATTTT.

The DNA of the CDR3 is TGTGCCAGCAGCTTAGGACAGCGCACAGATACGCAGTATTTT. It translates to CASSLGQRTDTQYF. This sequence joins TRBV11-3 and TRBJ2-3; D perhaps matches TRBD1 (5 bases). V dropped 1 base and J dropped 1 base, with 6 bases sitting between them. The CDR3 contains 14 residues. Germline assignment: CDR1 SGHNT and CDR2 YENEEA. Full variable domain (remainder filled in from reference TRBV11-3 and TRBJ2-3): EAGVVQSPRYKIIEKKQPVAFWCNPISGHNTLYWYLQNLGQGPELLIRYENEEAVDDSQLPKDRFSAERLKGVDSTLKIQPAELGDSAVYLCASSLGQRTDTQYFGPGTRLTVL.

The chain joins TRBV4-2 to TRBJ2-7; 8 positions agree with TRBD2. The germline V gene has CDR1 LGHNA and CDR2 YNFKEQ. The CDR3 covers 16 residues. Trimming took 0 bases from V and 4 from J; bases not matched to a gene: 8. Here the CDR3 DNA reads TGTGCCAGCAGCCAAGATACCGCGGGGGGCAGGTACGAGCAGTACTTC. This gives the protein CASSQDTAGGRYEQYF.

The CDR3 region has the DNA TGCGCCAGCAGCTACAGGGGAGATACGCAGTATTTT. It yields the protein CASSYRGDTQYF. V gene TRBV5-1 combines with J gene TRBJ2-3; TRBD1 aligns across 7 bases. Germline V lookup: CDR1 SGHRS, CDR2 YFSETQ. The CDR3 contains 12 residues. V was pared by 3 bases and J by 5 bases, with 0 bases of the junction left unmatched.

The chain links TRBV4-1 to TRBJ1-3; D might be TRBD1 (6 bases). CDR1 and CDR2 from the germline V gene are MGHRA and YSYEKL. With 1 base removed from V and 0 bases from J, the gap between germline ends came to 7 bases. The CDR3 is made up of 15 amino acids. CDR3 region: CASSQGDTSGNTIYF. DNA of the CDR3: TGCGCCAGCAGCCAAGGGGACACCTCTGGAAACACCATATATTTT.